This record looks at one T cell receptor (beta chain) sequence and its context. The CDR3 is 15 amino acids. The V gene lost 4 bases and the J gene lost 4 bases, with 17 bases spanning the gap. Per germline, CDR1 SGHRS and CDR2 YFSETQ. The data belong to a study of early T cells in non-severe SARS-CoV-2 infection. Individually, cDNA molecules had unique molecular identifiers attached to them. TCRdb independently ran MiXCR on the 5' RACE reads; one entry per CDR3 protein. Of about 50,000 distinct CDR3 sequences in the sample, roughly 8% were seen once. Sequencing was carried out using whole blood. This TCR was recovered from an adult who was a healthcare worker with PCR-confirmed SARS-CoV-2 infection or an uninfected control (not recorded which). This rearrangement joins TRBV5-1 to TRBJ2-5, with no clear D. CDR3 region: CASSANPSCGETQYF. The CDR3 DNA follows: TGCGCCAGCAGCGCCAACCCATCTTGCGGAGAGACCCAGTACTTC.